This T cell receptor beta chain emerged from a study of Ad26.COV2.S vaccination and SARS-CoV-2 variants. TCRdb keeps only in-frame clones here, not all; method: immunoSEQ multiplex PCR. The sample has roughly 450,000 clones, 80% to 95% seen once; the top ten hold 12%. Treatment here: about 20 received Ad26.COV2.S at low or high dose, single or two shots; a few received placebo; per-sample allocation not given. The samples were gathered on day 63 after the first injection of vaccine or placebo. The CDR3 spans 16 residues. With 3 bases clipped from V and 6 bases from J, the junction kept 11 bases outside the gene matches. Germline V gene lookup returns CDR1 SEHNR and CDR2 FQNEAQ (reference sequence).

The TCR sequence derives from a person between 18 and 60 years old who received the Ad26.COV2.S COVID-19 vaccine or a placebo. Sequencing was performed on peripheral blood, taken in a trial of Ad26.COV2.S vaccine versus placebo. The chain joins TRBV7-9 to TRBJ1-2, with TRBD1 matching over 9 bases. This chain's CDR3 is CASSLDGQGPYDGYTF. The CDR3 bases are TGTGCCAGCAGCTTGGACGGACAGGGGCCTTACGATGGCTACACCTTC.